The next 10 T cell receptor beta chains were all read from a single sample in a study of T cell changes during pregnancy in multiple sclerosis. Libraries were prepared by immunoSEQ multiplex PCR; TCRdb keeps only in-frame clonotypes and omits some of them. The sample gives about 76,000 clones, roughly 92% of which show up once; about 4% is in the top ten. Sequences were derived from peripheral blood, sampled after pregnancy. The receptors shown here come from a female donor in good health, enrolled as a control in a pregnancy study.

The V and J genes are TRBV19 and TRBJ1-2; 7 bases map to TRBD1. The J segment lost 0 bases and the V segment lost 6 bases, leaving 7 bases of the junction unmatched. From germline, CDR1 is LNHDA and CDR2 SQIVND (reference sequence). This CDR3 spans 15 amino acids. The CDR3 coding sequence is TGTGCCAGTAGGGACTCCGGGACAGCTAACTATGGCTACACCTTC. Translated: CASRDSGTANYGYTF.

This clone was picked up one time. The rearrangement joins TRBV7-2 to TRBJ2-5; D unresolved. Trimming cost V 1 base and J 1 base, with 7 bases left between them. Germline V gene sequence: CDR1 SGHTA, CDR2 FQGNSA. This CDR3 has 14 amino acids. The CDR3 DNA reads TGTGCCAGCAGCTTAGGAGCAGGCCAAGAGACCCAGTACTTC. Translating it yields CASSLGAGQETQYF.

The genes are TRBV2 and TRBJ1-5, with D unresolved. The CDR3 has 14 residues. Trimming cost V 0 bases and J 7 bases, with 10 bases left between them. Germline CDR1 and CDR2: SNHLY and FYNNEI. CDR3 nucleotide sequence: TGTGCCAGCAGTGAAGCGCGATCGAGACAGCCCCAGCATTTT. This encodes CASSEARSRQPQHF.

CDR3 DNA: TGTGCCAGCAGCTCCCCAGCGCAAGAGACCCAGTACTTC. Its translation is CASSSPAQETQYF. The chain combines TRBV5-4 with TRBJ2-5; no firm D call. The length of the CDR3 is 13 residues. Germline CDR1 and CDR2: SGHNT and YYREEE (reference sequence). Trimming shortened V by 3 bases and J by 2 bases, and 8 bases separated the two germline ends.

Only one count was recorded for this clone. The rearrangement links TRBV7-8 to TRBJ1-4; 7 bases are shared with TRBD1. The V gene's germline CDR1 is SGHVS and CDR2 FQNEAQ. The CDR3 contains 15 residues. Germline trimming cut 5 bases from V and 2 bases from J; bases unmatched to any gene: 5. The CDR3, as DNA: TGTGCCAGCAGCGAGGACAGGCTTACTAATGAAAAACTGTTTTTT. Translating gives CASSEDRLTNEKLFF.

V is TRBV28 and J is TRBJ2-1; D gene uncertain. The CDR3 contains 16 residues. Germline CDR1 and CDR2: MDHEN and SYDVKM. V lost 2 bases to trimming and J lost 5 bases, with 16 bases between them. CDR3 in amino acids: CASSLRRQDVDNEQFF. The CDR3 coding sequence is TGTGCCAGCAGTTTAAGGCGACAAGACGTAGACAATGAGCAGTTCTTC.

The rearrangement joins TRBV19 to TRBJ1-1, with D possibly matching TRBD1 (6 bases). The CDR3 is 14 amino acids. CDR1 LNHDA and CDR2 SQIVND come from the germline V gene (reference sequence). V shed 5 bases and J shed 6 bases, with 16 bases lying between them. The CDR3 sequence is CASSPRRQVPEAFF. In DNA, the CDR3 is TGTGCCAGTAGTCCCCGCCGACAGGTGCCTGAAGCTTTCTTT. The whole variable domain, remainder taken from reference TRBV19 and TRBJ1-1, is DGGITQSPKYLFRKEGQNVTLSCEQNLNHDAMYWYRQDPGQGLRLIYYSQIVNDFQKGDIAEGYSVSREKKESFPLTVTSAQKNPTAFYLCASSPRRQVPEAFFGQGTRLTVV.

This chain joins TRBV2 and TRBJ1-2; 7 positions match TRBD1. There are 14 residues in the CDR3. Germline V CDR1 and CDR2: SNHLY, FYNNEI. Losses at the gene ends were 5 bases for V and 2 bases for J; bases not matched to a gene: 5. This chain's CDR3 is CASSTGVPNYGYTF. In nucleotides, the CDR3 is TGTGCCAGCAGTACAGGGGTCCCGAACTATGGCTACACCTTC.

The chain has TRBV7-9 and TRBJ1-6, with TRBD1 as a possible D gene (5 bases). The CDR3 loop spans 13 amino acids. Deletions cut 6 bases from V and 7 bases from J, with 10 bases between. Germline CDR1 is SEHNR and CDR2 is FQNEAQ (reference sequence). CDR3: CASRRDSNSPLHF. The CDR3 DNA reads TGTGCCAGCAGGCGGGACTCCAATTCACCCCTCCACTTT.

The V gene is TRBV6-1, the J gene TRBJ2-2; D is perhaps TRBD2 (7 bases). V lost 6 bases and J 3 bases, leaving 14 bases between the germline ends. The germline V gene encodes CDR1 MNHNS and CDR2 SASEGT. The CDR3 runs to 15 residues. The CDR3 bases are TGTGCCAGCAGGCTTTGGGGGGGCGACACCGGGGAGCTGTTTTTT. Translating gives CASRLWGGDTGELFF.